In its sample, the clone carrying this T cell receptor (beta chain) was seen a few times. Its antigen is unknown. This specimen belongs to a study of human T cells and chemical hapten exposure. Across the whole study: Alopecia areata, totalis or universalis affected patients who were mostly female. General study findings and limits: No alteration of TCRs above 1 in 1000 frequency was seen with DPC sensitization.

The time point denotes: patch test 2, 6 weeks after DPC sensitization. As to treatment: therapeutic diphenylcyclopropenone sensitization with weekly scalp DPC. Drawing of blood took place ahead of applying each patch test. Germline V CDR1 and CDR2: SGHNT, YYREEE (reference sequence). V lost 3 bases and J 4 bases, leaving 13 bases between the germline ends. The CDR3 is made up of 15 amino acids. TCRdb re-called the RACE reads through MiXCR, storing one row per CDR3 protein. The sample has approximately 68,000 distinct CDR3 sequences, 8.5% seen once. The chain uses TRBV5-4 and TRBJ2-2; no definite D call. This receptor was identified in a woman aged 45-59 years with alopecia areata. Some clones in this sample may be carry-over from other donors' samples. The specimen was whole blood, collected in connection with sensitization to the hapten diphenylcyclopropenone (DPC). CDR3 nucleotides: TGTGCCAGCAGCTCCGACGCGATTGCCACCGGGGAGCTGTTTTTT. It encodes CASSSDAIATGELFF. Full variable domain (missing parts from reference TRBV5-4 and TRBJ2-2): ETGVTQSPTHLIKTRGQQVTLRCSSQSGHNTVSWYQQALGQGPQFIFQYYREEENGRGNFPPRFSGLQFPNYSSELNVNALELDDSALYLCASSSDAIATGELFFGEGSRLTVL.